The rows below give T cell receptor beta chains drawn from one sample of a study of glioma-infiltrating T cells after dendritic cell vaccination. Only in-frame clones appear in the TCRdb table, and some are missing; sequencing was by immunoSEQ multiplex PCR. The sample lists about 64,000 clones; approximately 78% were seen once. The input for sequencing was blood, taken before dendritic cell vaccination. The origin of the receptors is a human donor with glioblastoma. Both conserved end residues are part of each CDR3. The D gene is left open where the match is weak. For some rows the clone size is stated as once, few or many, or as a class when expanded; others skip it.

CDR3 protein: CASSPPLRGHQETQYF
clone size: NA
J gene: TRBJ2-5
V gene: TRBV18
D gene: NA

CDR3 protein: CASSLDRISYEQYF
clone size: NA
J gene: NA
V gene: TRBV5-1
D gene: NA

CDR3 protein: CASSGTGNEQYF
clone size: NA
J gene: TRBJ2-7
V gene: TRBV28
D gene: TRBD1

CDR3 protein: CASSPLMVSEQYF
clone size: once
J gene: NA
V gene: TRBV6-5
D gene: NA

CDR3 protein: CASSQPGQTYEQYF
clone size: NA
J gene: TRBJ2-7
V gene: TRBV4-1
D gene: TRBD1

CDR3 protein: CASSREANSPLHF
clone size: NA
J gene: TRBJ1-6
V gene: TRBV5-6
D gene: NA

CDR3 protein: CASSPTSGEETQYF
clone size: NA
J gene: TRBJ2-5
V gene: TRBV7-2
D gene: TRBD2

CDR3 protein: CASSPRTAYNEQFF
clone size: NA
J gene: TRBJ2-1
V gene: TRBV7-9
D gene: NA

CDR3 protein: CASSESMGGYGYTF
clone size: few
J gene: TRBJ1-2
V gene: TRBV10-1
D gene: NA

CDR3 protein: CASSLGGARPEAFF
clone size: NA
J gene: TRBJ1-1
V gene: TRBV28
D gene: NA

CDR3 protein: CASRGGTDFYGYTF
clone size: NA
J gene: TRBJ1-2
V gene: TRBV28
D gene: TRBD1

CDR3 protein: CASSPARTQYF
clone size: NA
J gene: TRBJ2-5
V gene: TRBV2
D gene: NA

CDR3 protein: CASSYSSGGGYTQYF
clone size: NA
J gene: TRBJ2-3
V gene: TRBV6-5
D gene: TRBD2

CDR3 protein: CATSRDSTGEETQYF
clone size: NA
J gene: TRBJ2-5
V gene: TRBV15
D gene: TRBD1

CDR3 protein: CASSIRQGNSYEQYF
clone size: NA
J gene: TRBJ2-7
V gene: TRBV4-1
D gene: TRBD1

CDR3 protein: CASSHGGTEAFF
clone size: NA
J gene: TRBJ1-1
V gene: TRBV7-9
D gene: NA

CDR3 protein: CASSQQVLEQYF
clone size: few
J gene: TRBJ2-7
V gene: TRBV28
D gene: NA